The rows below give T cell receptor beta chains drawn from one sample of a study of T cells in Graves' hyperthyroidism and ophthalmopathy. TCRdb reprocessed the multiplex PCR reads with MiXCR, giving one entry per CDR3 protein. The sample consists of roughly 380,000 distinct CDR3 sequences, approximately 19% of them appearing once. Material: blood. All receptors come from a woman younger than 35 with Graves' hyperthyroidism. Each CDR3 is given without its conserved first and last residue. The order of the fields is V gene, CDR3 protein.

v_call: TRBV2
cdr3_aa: ASILGLAGDEQF

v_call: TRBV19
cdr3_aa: ASSTRPHSRGYT

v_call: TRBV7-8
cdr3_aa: ASSLIGQGFWESPLH

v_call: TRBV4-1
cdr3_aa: ASSQPGQDSGNTIY

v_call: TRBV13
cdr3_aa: ASSPGTGSSYEQY

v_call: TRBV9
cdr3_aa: ASRGRSMNTEAF

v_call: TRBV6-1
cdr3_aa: ASSEASGGGTEAF

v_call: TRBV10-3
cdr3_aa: ATVGQVSYEQY

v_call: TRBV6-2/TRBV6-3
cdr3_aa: ASSYWGPLNQPQH

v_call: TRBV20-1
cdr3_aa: SAGGGQVGLDTEAF

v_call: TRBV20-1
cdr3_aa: SGLAGGLWREETQY

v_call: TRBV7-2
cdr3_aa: ASSGDRIGQETQY

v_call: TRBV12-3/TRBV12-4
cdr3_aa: ASSPRRPGDTEAF

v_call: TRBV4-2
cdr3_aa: ASSQGALANQPQH

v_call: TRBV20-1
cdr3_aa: SARNTLAGYQETQY

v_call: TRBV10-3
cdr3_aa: AISLQGLSSTEAF

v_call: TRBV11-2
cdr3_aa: ASSRGGNSLH

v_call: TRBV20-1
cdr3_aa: SAKGQGAEIGKNIQY

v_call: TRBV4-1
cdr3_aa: ASSQERTGETQY

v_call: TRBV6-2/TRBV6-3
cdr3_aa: ASRDRGTEAF

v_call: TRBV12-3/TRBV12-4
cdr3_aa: ASSLSRGVNYGYT

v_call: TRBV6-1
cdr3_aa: ASSELTGKDSPLH

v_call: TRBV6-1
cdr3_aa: ASSEFIQTGSPLH

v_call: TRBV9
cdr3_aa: ASSGRGGPGKNIKY

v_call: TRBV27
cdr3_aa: ASSAGQPLGGGYEQY

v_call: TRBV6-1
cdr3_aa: ASTTAGGHGGYT